The 19 T cell receptor beta chains reported below all come from one sample, sequenced in a study of T-cell reconstitution after alpha-beta-depleted transplantation in children. Unique molecular identifiers were incorporated when the TCRbeta library was constructed. MiXCR, run by TCRdb on the PCR reads, gives a single entry per CDR3 protein. The table has roughly 150,000 distinct CDR3 sequences, over 8.5% seen once. Material: PBMCs, obtained before TCRalphabeta/CD19-depleted stem cell transplant. These receptors were collected from a boy between 2 and 15 years old with acute myeloid leukemia, due to receive a stem cell transplant.

This clonotype appeared many times. This chain links TRBV6-1 with TRBJ1-5; TRBD1 matches 7 bases. The V gene end was trimmed by 6 bases and the J gene end by 3 bases; junction bases not matched to a gene: 8. Germline CDR1 reads MNHNS; CDR2 reads SASEGT. This CDR3 region has 15 residues. CDR3 coding DNA: TGTGCCAGCAGCCCTGTGGACAGGACCAATCAGCCCCAGCATTTT. As protein: CASSPVDRTNQPQHF.

This clonotype was counted ten times or more. The CDR3 region is CASSLSGTSGSYEQYF. The CDR3, as DNA: TGTGCCAGCAGTTTATCCGGGACTAGCGGGAGTTACGAGCAGTACTTC. V usage is TRBV28 and J usage is TRBJ2-7; 14 nucleotides line up with TRBD2. The CDR3 consists of 16 residues. Trimming cost V 1 base and J 4 bases; bases outside gene matches: 3. Germline V lookup: CDR1 MDHEN, CDR2 SYDVKM.

This clonotype has a count of ten or more. The chain combines TRBV20-1 with TRBJ2-3; D might be TRBD2 (7 bases). The CDR3 sequence is 14 residues long. Deletions cut 5 bases from V and 6 bases from J, with 18 bases between. From germline, CDR1 is DFQATT and CDR2 SNEGSKA (reference sequence). For the CDR3, the DNA is TGCAGTGCTTCCAAGTGGGGGGGGCGGGATACGCAGTATTTT. Translated, it gives CSASKWGGRDTQYF.

This clonotype was seen many times. The chain employs TRBV28 and TRBJ2-3; D is perhaps TRBD2 (7 bases). The germline V gene has CDR1 MDHEN and CDR2 SYDVKM. CDR3 length: 15 amino acids. V was trimmed by 6 bases and J by 6 bases, leaving 19 bases between them. CDR3: CASSLLAEGVDTQYF. As DNA, the CDR3 is TGTGCCAGCAGCCTCCTAGCGGAGGGGGTGGATACGCAGTATTTT.

This clonotype occurred many times. Here the CDR3 reads CASSSTDTQYF. The CDR3 region has the DNA TGTGCCAGCAGCTCCACAGATACGCAGTATTTT. This chain connects TRBV28 to TRBJ2-3; no definite D call. Germline values: CDR1 MDHEN, CDR2 SYDVKM. The CDR3 covers 11 residues. Trimming stripped 6 bases from V and 2 bases from J, with 3 bases between.

This clonotype was picked up many times. The chain is built from TRBV18 and TRBJ1-5, with D unclear. Trimming shortened V by 3 bases and J by 0 bases, and 12 bases separated the two germline ends. CDR1 and CDR2 (germline): KGHSH, LQKENI. The CDR3 is made up of 16 amino acids. The CDR3, as DNA: TGTGCCAGCTCACCGGGTCTTCCCTATAGCAATCAGCCCCAGCATTTT. Translation: CASSPGLPYSNQPQHF.

This clonotype appeared many times. This chain's CDR3 is CASSHGLAGRETQYF. CDR3 in DNA: TGTGCCAGCAGCCACGGACTAGCGGGTAGGGAGACCCAGTACTTC. The chain employs TRBV3-1 and TRBJ2-5; 11 bases agree with TRBD2. The CDR3 is made up of 15 amino acids. CDR1 is LGHDT, CDR2 YNNKEL, per germline (reference sequence). The V gene end was trimmed by 3 bases and the J gene end by 5 bases; junction bases not matched to a gene: 5.

This clonotype showed up many times. This chain connects TRBV7-8 to TRBJ2-3; TRBD2 aligns across 11 bases. J was trimmed by 0 bases and V by 2 bases; bases with no gene match: 4. This CDR3 is built from 17 residues. Germline values: CDR1 SGHVS, CDR2 FQNEAQ. The CDR3 DNA sequence: TGTGCCAGCAGCTTAATGGGACTAGCGGACAGCACAGATACGCAGTATTTT. Its translation is CASSLMGLADSTDTQYF.

This clonotype showed up many times. The V gene is TRBV28, the J gene TRBJ2-2; D may match TRBD1 or TRBD2 (7 bases each). CDR3 size: 19 residues. The germline CDR1 and CDR2 sequences are MDHEN and SYDVKM. Trimming cost V 3 bases and J 0 bases, with 20 bases left between them. The CDR3 DNA is TGTGCCAGCAGTTTTGGGAGGGGACAGATCTTCGCGAACACCGGGGAGCTGTTTTTT. It is translated as CASSFGRGQIFANTGELFF.

In this sample, this clonotype turned up many times. This chain uses TRBV6-5 with TRBJ2-2; 10 bases line up with TRBD1. V lost 4 bases, J lost 4 bases, and 3 bases stayed unmatched. The CDR3 extends over 15 amino acids. Germline CDR1 MNHEY, CDR2 SVGAGI. The CDR3 here is CASSWTGGITGELFF. CDR3 in DNA: TGTGCCAGCAGTTGGACAGGGGGTATCACCGGGGAGCTGTTTTTT.

This clonotype appeared many times. This chain links TRBV20-1 with TRBJ2-3; 8 positions agree with TRBD1. Germline CDR1 is DFQATT and CDR2 is SNEGSKA (reference sequence). The junction had 4 bases not matched to a gene; V was cut back by 0 bases and J by 2 bases. The CDR3 length is 15 residues. For the CDR3, the DNA is TGCAGTGCTAGAGAAGGGACAGGTGACACAGATACGCAGTATTTT. Amino acid sequence: CSAREGTGDTDTQYF.

This clonotype was seen many times. The V call is TRBV29-1, the J call TRBJ2-7; either TRBD1 or TRBD2 may supply D (5 bases each). CDR1 is SQVTM and CDR2 is ANQGSEA in the germline V gene. Trimming stripped 0 bases from V and 2 bases from J, with 11 bases between. This CDR3 is built from 14 residues. CDR3 sequence reads: CSVEDSEGPYEQYF. The CDR3 nucleotides read TGCAGCGTTGAAGATAGCGAGGGACCCTACGAGCAGTACTTC.

This clonotype has at least ten counts. CDR3 DNA: TGCGCCAGCAGCGGCTTGGGACAGCCAGGATTTATTGAGCAGTACTTC. It is translated as CASSGLGQPGFIEQYF. The rearrangement joins TRBV5-1 to TRBJ2-7; 7 bases are shared with TRBD1. V shed 4 bases and J 7 bases; nucleotides not matched to a gene: 17. The CDR3 length is 16 residues. From germline, CDR1 is SGHRS and CDR2 YFSETQ.

This chain connects TRBV3-1 to TRBJ2-1; 9 bases are shared with TRBD2. The CDR3 runs 18 residues. CDR1 is LGHDT and CDR2 is YNNKEL in the germline V gene (reference sequence). V dropped 10 bases and J dropped 0; count of bases not matched to a gene: 16. DNA of the CDR3: TGTGCCACCTCCAAAGTAGGCGCGGGAGGGAGCTCCTACAATGAGCAGTTCTTC. Translation gives CATSKVGAGGSSYNEQFF.

The CDR3 DNA is TGCAGTGCTAGAGATTCGGATCGGGGGGGGATCGGAGAGACCCAGTACTTC. Translated: CSARDSDRGGIGETQYF. This sequence joins TRBV20-1 and TRBJ2-5; TRBD2 matches at 8 bases. Trimming cost V 0 bases and J 4 bases; bases outside gene matches: 13. Germline values: CDR1 DFQATT, CDR2 SNEGSKA (reference sequence). The CDR3 has 17 residues.

This clonotype appeared many times. V gene TRBV6-4 combines with J gene TRBJ2-7, with 10 bases fitting TRBD1. Germline V gene data show CDR1 as MRHNA and CDR2 as SNTAGT. J was trimmed by 2 bases and V by 2 bases; bases with no gene match: 9. The CDR3 loop spans 17 amino acids. The CDR3 spells CASSDPSKGTGAYEQYV. CDR3 bases: TGTGCCAGCAGTGACCCTTCCAAGGGGACAGGGGCCTACGAGCAGTACGTC.

A word on this clonotype: Given a much more abundant clone one base away, this may be a read error. J is TRBJ2-5 and V is TRBV5-1; D is unresolved. Per the germline V gene, CDR1 is SGHRS and CDR2 is YFSETQ. There are 12 residues in the CDR3. The CDR3 region has the DNA TGCGCCAACAGCTGGGACCAAGAGACCCAGTACTTC. Translation: CANSWDQETQYF.

This clonotype appeared many times. This rearrangement joins TRBV4-1 to TRBJ1-1, with D possibly TRBD1 on 5 matching bases. The CDR3 consists of 14 residues. V was clipped by 1 base and J by 6 bases, with 12 bases between them. In germline, CDR1 is MGHRA, CDR2 YSYEKL. The CDR3 region is CASSQGDPAAEAFF. The CDR3 coding sequence is TGCGCCAGCAGCCAAGGGGACCCCGCGGCTGAAGCTTTCTTT.

This clonotype was seen at least ten times. The chain carries TRBV7-3 and TRBJ1-1, with D maybe TRBD1 (5 bases). V lost 2 bases, J lost 3 bases, and 7 bases lay in between. CDR1 is SGHTA, CDR2 FQGTGA, per germline. CDR3 length equals 13 residues. CDR3 amino acids: CASSLGGDTEAFF. In DNA, the CDR3 is TGTGCCAGCAGCTTAGGAGGGGACACTGAAGCTTTCTTT.